This T cell receptor (beta chain) was sequenced during a study of CD8 T cells in ankylosing spondylitis. Findings of the study overall: In peripheral blood, disease-linked CD8+ clones occurred at relatively low frequencies. Typical of ankylosing spondylitis blood, it appeared, was a TCR beta motif of seven to nine highly homologous variants. Disease-linked clones were reportedly significantly enriched in matched ankylosing spondylitis synovial fluid.

Preparation of TCR beta libraries was done by quantitative 5'-RACE with molecular barcodes. TCRdb used MiXCR to reprocess the 5' RACE reads, holding one entry per CDR3 protein. This sample carries 450,000 or so distinct CDR3 sequences, 25% to 30% of them seen once, and the ten largest clones take over 0.8%. Regarding this clonotype: Antigen specificity is unknown.

V lost 1 base and J 3 bases, leaving 1 base between the germline ends. Germline-derived CDR1 and CDR2 are ENHRY and SYGVKD. The CDR3 consists of 11 residues. This chain connects TRBV10-3 to TRBJ2-7; D gene uncertain. This sequence was found in a male donor with ankylosing spondylitis. Sequences were obtained from blood, either unsorted or a sorted T cell fraction (not recorded which). CDR3 protein: CAISEFYEQYF. CDR3 sequence (DNA): TGTGCCATCAGTGAGTTCTACGAGCAGTACTTC.